In its sample, the clone carrying this T cell receptor (beta chain) was seen a few times. What it recognizes is unknown. This sample is part of a study of human T cells and chemical hapten exposure. The wider study: 0.01% DPC was applied to the upper back in patch tests, which were read at 6 days. Diagnoses of alopecia areata, totalis or universalis occurred in mostly female patients. Findings of the study overall: The study found that DPC sensitization did not change TCRs above 1 in 1000 frequency.

Unmatched junction bases numbered 11, after V lost 5 bases and J lost 5 bases. In germline, CDR1 is MNHEY, CDR2 SVGEGT. The length of the CDR3 is 15 residues. Time point of the sample: pre-sensitization, week 0. Described treatment: therapeutic diphenylcyclopropenone sensitization with weekly scalp DPC. In TCRdb, the RACE reads were re-called with MiXCR into one record per CDR3 protein. The data show roughly 110,000 distinct CDR3 sequences, around 12% seen once. J is TRBJ1-1 and V is TRBV6-2 or TRBV6-3; 7 nucleotides match TRBD1. This specimen was whole blood, taken in connection with sensitization to the hapten diphenylcyclopropenone (DPC). The TCR sequence derives from a woman aged 45-59 years with alopecia areata. Some clones in this sample may be carry-over from other donors' samples. The CDR3 DNA sequence: TGTGCCAGCAGTCGTGGACAGGCTGAGGGAACTGAAGCTTTCTTT. It encodes CASSRGQAEGTEAFF.